The source of this TCR beta chain is a study of blood T cell repertoires in COVID-19. Study overall: Acute and convalescent COVID-19 samples came from the United States, Italy and Spain. PBMCs, B-cell-depleted T cells, or T cells provided the cDNA or gDNA that made up the material.

Per the original data handling: Reference gene primer amplification gave estimated nucleated cell counts. Sequenced by immunoSEQ multiplex PCR; TCRdb stores in-frame clones only, minus some. That table supplies the V and J calls and clone size; D and trimming were determined from the DNA. The table records around 140,000 clones, roughly 91% of them present only once. This TCR derives from a man in his sixties with active or convalescent COVID-19. The sample consisted of peripheral blood.

CDR3 amino acids: CASSFNGAVFYNEQFF. In DNA, the CDR3 is TGTGCCAGCAGTTTTAATGGGGCGGTTTTCTACAATGAGCAGTTCTTC. The genes are TRBV27 and TRBJ2-1; D is possibly TRBD1 (5 bases). Germline V gives CDR1 MNHEY, CDR2 SMNVEV (reference sequence). CDR3 length equals 16 residues. V was shortened by 3 bases and J by 3 bases, with 15 bases between the two germline ends.